The present T cell receptor beta chain was sequenced within a study of shared clonotypes between healthy human individuals. Deep-level running was used for the assay. The authors split each subset's genomic DNA evenly across several immunoSEQ plates. Profiled with immunoSEQ multiplex PCR; TCRdb holds only in-frame clones, not every one. Among 950,000 to 1,300,000 clones listed, approximately 76% were seen once. None of the donors, who were healthy HIV-negative adults, had recently had acute infections or vaccinations. Partitioning of CD4+ cells yielded a CD45RA+ naive subset and a CD45RA-negative memory subset. Germline CDR1 SQVTM, CDR2 ANQGSEA. V lost 3 bases to trimming and J lost 4 bases; unmatched junction nucleotides: 4. The length of the CDR3 is 14 residues.

Sequenced material: memory CD4+ T cells sorted from blood. Subset denoted: CD45RA-negative fraction. The rearrangement links TRBV29-1 to TRBJ2-1; 9 nucleotides align to TRBD1. This TCR derives from a man aged 18 to 30 in good health. The CDR3 region is CSVDGDRAYNEQFF. In nucleotides, the CDR3 is TGCAGCGTTGACGGGGACAGGGCGTACAATGAGCAGTTCTTC.